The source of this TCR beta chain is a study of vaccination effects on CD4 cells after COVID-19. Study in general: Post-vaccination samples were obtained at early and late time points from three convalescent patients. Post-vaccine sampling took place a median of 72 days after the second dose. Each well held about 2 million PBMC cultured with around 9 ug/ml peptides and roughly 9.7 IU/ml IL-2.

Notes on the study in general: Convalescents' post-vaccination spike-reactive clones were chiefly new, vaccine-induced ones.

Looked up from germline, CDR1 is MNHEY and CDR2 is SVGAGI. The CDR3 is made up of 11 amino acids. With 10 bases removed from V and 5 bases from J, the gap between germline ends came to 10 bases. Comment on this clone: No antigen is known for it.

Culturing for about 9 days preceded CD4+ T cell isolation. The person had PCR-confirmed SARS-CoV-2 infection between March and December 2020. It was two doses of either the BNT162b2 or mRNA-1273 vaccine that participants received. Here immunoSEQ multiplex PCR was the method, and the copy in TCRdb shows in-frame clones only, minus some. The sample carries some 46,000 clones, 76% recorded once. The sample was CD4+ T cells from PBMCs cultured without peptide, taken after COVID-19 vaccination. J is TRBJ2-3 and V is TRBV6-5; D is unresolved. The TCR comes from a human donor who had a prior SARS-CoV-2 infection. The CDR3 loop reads CATADGDTQYF. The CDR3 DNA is TGTGCCACCGCGGACGGAGATACGCAGTATTTT.